This T cell receptor beta chain derives from a study of glioma-infiltrating T cells. General observations from the study: Tissue and blood shared very few CDR3 sequences. Signature shared blood CDR3 motifs were enriched in low-divergence and depleted in high-divergence patients.

TCR alpha and beta CDR3 regions were amplified from RNA using iRepertoire nested multiplex PCR. TCRdb reprocessed the multiplex PCR reads via MiXCR and lists one record per CDR3 protein. This sample has more than 350,000 distinct CDR3 sequences; around 45% occur once, and the top ten carry more than 10%. CDR1 and CDR2 from the germline V gene are DFQATT and SNEGSKA (reference sequence). Trimming removed 3 bases from V and 3 bases from J; junction bases left unmatched: 5. The CDR3 contains 15 residues. As regards this clonotype: Its antigen is unknown.

The sequenced material came from glioma tissue, nonneoplastic brain tissue, or PBMCs (not recorded which). The sequence derives from a human donor with low-grade glioma or glioblastoma, undergoing nonglioma brain surgery, or in good health (not recorded which). The chain uses TRBV20-1 and TRBJ2-7; 13 bases line up with TRBD2. Here the CDR3 DNA reads TGCAGTGCTAGCGAGGGACTAGCGGGGTTCTACGAGCAGTACTTC. This translates into CSASEGLAGFYEQYF.